The entry below gives a single T cell receptor (beta chain) sequence along with its context. The antigen remains undetermined. The data stem from a study of cytomegalovirus exposure and HLA in healthy donors. J was trimmed by 3 bases and V by 5 bases; bases with no gene match: 3. The CDR3 loop spans 14 amino acids. The V gene's germline CDR1 is SGHAT and CDR2 FQNNGV. The study, taken as a whole, reports: Reportedly, diagnosis of cytomegalovirus status by the classifier showed high specificity and sensitivity. Altogether, around 160 TCR beta chains were recorded as cytomegalovirus-associated.

Only in-frame clones appear in the TCRdb table, and some are missing; sequencing was by immunoSEQ multiplex PCR. The repertoire has under 100,000 clones, roughly 95% of them found once; the top ten carry 0.69%. Separation from the roughly 670-subject first cohort characterized the roughly 120-subject validation cohort, to which the donors belonged. This clonotype originated in a woman aged 18-30 years in good health and CMV-seronegative. Material: PBMCs. This rearrangement joins TRBV11-2 to TRBJ2-5; TRBD2 matches at 10 bases. CDR3 amino acids: CASSRGLAEETQYF. In DNA form, the CDR3 reads TGTGCCAGCAGCCGCGGACTAGCGGAAGAGACCCAGTACTTC.